A selection of T cell receptor beta chains follows, all from one sample in a study of beta chain features in type 1 diabetes. Some clones are missing from TCRdb's copy, which holds only in-frame ones; the method was immunoSEQ multiplex PCR. Here the sample spans approximately 730,000 clones, about an eighth being singletons. The sequenced material came from naive CD4+ T cells from blood. These receptor sequences come from a man younger than 35 with type 1 diabetes. The CDR3 runs from the conserved cysteine through the conserved F or W. The order of the fields is V gene, J gene, D gene, clone size, CDR3 DNA, CDR3 protein. D genes are given only for firm matches. A row's size may be missing; if present it is once, few, many or a size class.

v_call: TRBV9
j_call: TRBJ2-7
d_call: TRBD1
clone_size: few
cdr3_nt: TGTGCCAGCAGTTCCGGGACAGGGAAATACGAGCAGTACTTC
cdr3_aa: CASSSGTGKYEQYF

v_call: TRBV5-1
j_call: TRBJ2-2
d_call: .
clone_size: few
cdr3_nt: TGCGCCAGCAGCTCGATTCAGAGGGCCGAGAACACCGGGGAGCTGTTTTTT
cdr3_aa: CASSSIQRAENTGELFF

v_call: TRBV4-1
j_call: TRBJ2-5
d_call: TRBD1
clone_size: few
cdr3_nt: TGCGCCAGCAGCCGGAACAGGGGTCCGTACCAAGAGACCCAGTACTTC
cdr3_aa: CASSRNRGPYQETQYF

v_call: TRBV14
j_call: TRBJ2-7
d_call: TRBD2
clone_size: .
cdr3_nt: TGTGCCAGCAGCCAAGGCGGGGGATCCTACGAGCAGTACTTC
cdr3_aa: CASSQGGGSYEQYF

v_call: TRBV28
j_call: TRBJ2-5
d_call: .
clone_size: few
cdr3_nt: TGTGCCAGCAGTCCCTCATCCGGGCTGGCAGCCCTTGGAGAGACCCAGTACTTC
cdr3_aa: CASSPSSGLAALGETQYF

v_call: TRBV13
j_call: TRBJ2-5
d_call: TRBD1
clone_size: few
cdr3_nt: TGTGCCAGCAGCTACACAGGGGAAGAGACCCAGTACTTC
cdr3_aa: CASSYTGEETQYF

v_call: TRBV6-5
j_call: TRBJ1-2
d_call: .
clone_size: few
cdr3_nt: TGTGCCAGCAGTTACTCGACTGCTTATGGCTACACCTTC
cdr3_aa: CASSYSTAYGYTF

v_call: TRBV18
j_call: TRBJ1-2
d_call: TRBD1
clone_size: .
cdr3_nt: TGTGCCAGCTTTCCCGGGACAGGGGGCGACGGCTATGGCTACACCTTC
cdr3_aa: CASFPGTGGDGYGYTF

v_call: TRBV29-1
j_call: TRBJ1-2
d_call: .
clone_size: .
cdr3_nt: TGCAGCGTCACCCGTGGGGGCAGGGGATACGGCTACACCTTC
cdr3_aa: CSVTRGGRGYGYTF

v_call: TRBV9
j_call: TRBJ2-3
d_call: .
clone_size: .
cdr3_nt: TGTGCCAGCAGCGTAGCCCCACAAGGAGATACGCAGTATTTT
cdr3_aa: CASSVAPQGDTQYF

v_call: TRBV11-2
j_call: TRBJ1-6
d_call: .
clone_size: few
cdr3_nt: TGTGCCAGCAGCTTAAAGGGGGGAGACTATAATTCACCCCTCCACTTT
cdr3_aa: CASSLKGGDYNSPLHF

v_call: TRBV28
j_call: TRBJ1-2
d_call: .
clone_size: few
cdr3_nt: TGTGCCAGCAGTATCAGGGATCGCGGCTACACCTTC
cdr3_aa: CASSIRDRGYTF

v_call: TRBV7-7
j_call: TRBJ2-1
d_call: .
clone_size: few
cdr3_nt: TGTGCCAGCAGCTTAAACAGTGGGACGTACAATGAGCAGTTCTTC
cdr3_aa: CASSLNSGTYNEQFF

v_call: TRBV6-6
j_call: TRBJ1-1
d_call: .
clone_size: few
cdr3_nt: TGTGCCAGCAGTTACTGGGCAGGGGAAACTGAAGCTTTCTTT
cdr3_aa: CASSYWAGETEAFF

v_call: TRBV19
j_call: TRBJ1-1
d_call: .
clone_size: few
cdr3_nt: TGTGCCAGTAGTATAGGAATGGGCCCGGAGGGCACTGAAGCTTTCTTT
cdr3_aa: CASSIGMGPEGTEAFF

v_call: TRBV5-1
j_call: TRBJ1-4
d_call: .
clone_size: few
cdr3_nt: TGCGCCAGCAGCCCAATGGGAAGGGGCGGATTAAAACTGTTTTTT
cdr3_aa: CASSPMGRGGLKLFF

v_call: TRBV12-5
j_call: TRBJ2-3
d_call: TRBD1
clone_size: .
cdr3_nt: TGTGCTAGTGGTTTGGTAAGGACAGGTGCGACAGATACGCAGTATTTT
cdr3_aa: CASGLVRTGATDTQYF

v_call: TRBV7-9
j_call: TRBJ2-1
d_call: .
clone_size: few
cdr3_nt: TGTGCCAGCAGCCCCGCGGGGGCCAGATACAATGAGCAGTTCTTC
cdr3_aa: CASSPAGARYNEQFF

v_call: TRBV6-5
j_call: TRBJ2-7
d_call: TRBD1
clone_size: .
cdr3_nt: TGTGCCAGCAGTTTAGCCGGGACAGGGATTATCGACGAGCAGTACTTC
cdr3_aa: CASSLAGTGIIDEQYF

v_call: TRBV7-9
j_call: TRBJ1-2
d_call: .
clone_size: .
cdr3_nt: TGTGCCAGCAGCTCCGGCAGGCCGGGGGGCTACACCTTC
cdr3_aa: CASSSGRPGGYTF

v_call: TRBV13
j_call: TRBJ1-2
d_call: .
clone_size: .
cdr3_nt: TGTGCCAGCAGCTTAGGCTTTGACTCAGGGAACTATGGCTACACCTTC
cdr3_aa: CASSLGFDSGNYGYTF

v_call: TRBV4-1
j_call: TRBJ2-1
d_call: .
clone_size: few
cdr3_nt: TGCGCCAGCAGCCAAGTCCTAGCCACCACCCCTCGCAATGAGCAGTTCTTC
cdr3_aa: CASSQVLATTPRNEQFF

v_call: TRBV15
j_call: TRBJ1-4
d_call: .
clone_size: .
cdr3_nt: TGTGCCACCAGCAGAGATCCGGGTTCAACTAATGAAAAACTGTTTTTT
cdr3_aa: CATSRDPGSTNEKLFF

v_call: TRBV28
j_call: TRBJ2-5
d_call: TRBD2
clone_size: few
cdr3_nt: TGTGCCAGCAGTTCCCCCTCGGGGGGAGGGGAGACCCAGTACTTC
cdr3_aa: CASSSPSGGGETQYF

v_call: TRBV28
j_call: TRBJ1-1
d_call: TRBD1
clone_size: .
cdr3_nt: TGTGCCAGCAGCGAACGGGACAGTGAAGCTTTCTTT
cdr3_aa: CASSERDSEAFF

v_call: TRBV5-1
j_call: TRBJ1-1
d_call: .
clone_size: .
cdr3_nt: TGCGCCAGCAGCTTTATGGCCCAGGGCGACACTGAAGCTTTCTTT
cdr3_aa: CASSFMAQGDTEAFF

v_call: TRBV28
j_call: TRBJ2-7
d_call: .
clone_size: few
cdr3_nt: TGTGCCAGCAGCCAAATCAAGGGGCCAGTGTACTTC
cdr3_aa: CASSQIKGPVYF

v_call: TRBV11-2
j_call: TRBJ2-1
d_call: TRBD1
clone_size: .
cdr3_nt: TGTGCCAGCAGCTTAGACCGACAGGGAGTCTACAATGAGCAGTTCTTC
cdr3_aa: CASSLDRQGVYNEQFF

v_call: TRBV30
j_call: TRBJ2-4
d_call: .
clone_size: few
cdr3_nt: TGTGCCTGGACGGGGGAGGGGGACATTCAGTACTTC
cdr3_aa: CAWTGEGDIQYF

v_call: TRBV7-9
j_call: TRBJ2-1
d_call: TRBD2
clone_size: few
cdr3_nt: TGTGCCAGCCCCCCGACGTGGCTAGCGGGCAATGAGCAGTTCTTC
cdr3_aa: CASPPTWLAGNEQFF

v_call: TRBV5-1
j_call: TRBJ2-1
d_call: .
clone_size: .
cdr3_nt: TGCGCCAGCAGCTCACAGGGAAATTCGGGGAATGAGCAGTTCTTC
cdr3_aa: CASSSQGNSGNEQFF

v_call: TRBV30
j_call: TRBJ1-5
d_call: .
clone_size: .
cdr3_nt: TGTGCCTGGAGAGGGGACAATCAGCCCCAGCATTTT
cdr3_aa: CAWRGDNQPQHF

v_call: TRBV30
j_call: TRBJ1-6
d_call: .
clone_size: .
cdr3_nt: TGTGCCTGGAGTGAGGGGGGCTCACCCCTCCACTTT
cdr3_aa: CAWSEGGSPLHF

v_call: TRBV4-1
j_call: TRBJ1-2
d_call: .
clone_size: few
cdr3_nt: TGCGCCAGCAGCCCGATTACCAGGGACGGAGCATACTATGGCTACACCTTC
cdr3_aa: CASSPITRDGAYYGYTF

v_call: TRBV15
j_call: TRBJ2-4
d_call: TRBD1
clone_size: .
cdr3_nt: TGTGCCACCAGCGGACATGGCAGGGGGCTCGCAAACATTCAGTACTTC
cdr3_aa: CATSGHGRGLANIQYF

v_call: TRBV7-9
j_call: TRBJ2-3
d_call: TRBD2
clone_size: few
cdr3_nt: TGTGCCAGCAGCTTGGTCGGTGCTAGCGGGGGATTAACAGATACGCAGTATTTT
cdr3_aa: CASSLVGASGGLTDTQYF

v_call: TRBV7-9
j_call: TRBJ1-1
d_call: .
clone_size: .
cdr3_nt: TGTGCCAGCAGCCCGCGACTGAACACTGAAGCTTTCTTT
cdr3_aa: CASSPRLNTEAFF

v_call: TRBV4-1
j_call: TRBJ1-4
d_call: TRBD1
clone_size: few
cdr3_nt: TGCGCCAGCAGCCCCGGACAGGGTACTCACGAAAAACTGTTTTTT
cdr3_aa: CASSPGQGTHEKLFF

v_call: TRBV4-1
j_call: TRBJ2-3
d_call: .
clone_size: .
cdr3_nt: TGCGCCAGCAGCCAAAGACTCGCAGATACGCAGTATTTT
cdr3_aa: CASSQRLADTQYF

v_call: TRBV5-4
j_call: TRBJ1-1
d_call: TRBD1
clone_size: .
cdr3_nt: TGTGCCAGCAGCTTGGCCATGGAGAGGGGGCAAAAAGCTTTCTTT
cdr3_aa: CASSLAMERGQKAFF

v_call: TRBV9
j_call: TRBJ2-6
d_call: .
clone_size: .
cdr3_nt: TGTGCCAGCAGCGTAGTTGGAGAAGCTGGGGCCAACGTCCTGACTTTC
cdr3_aa: CASSVVGEAGANVLTF